The 26 T cell receptor beta chains reported below all come from one sample, sequenced in a study of cytomegalovirus exposure and HLA in healthy donors. In the PCR, 60 Vbeta and 13 Jbeta primers were used. The protocol was immunoSEQ multiplex PCR, while the TCRdb copy is restricted to in-frame clones and leaves out a portion. Found here are 150,000 to 200,000 clones, over 75% of them singletons; the top ten hold 1.5% to 2%. Sequenced sample: PBMCs. The receptors were sampled from a man between 18 and 35 years old in good health and CMV-seronegative.

This clone turned up a few times. The chain has TRBV28 and TRBJ1-2, with D tentatively TRBD1 (6 bases). CDR1 and CDR2 from the germline V gene are MDHEN and SYDVKM. There are 15 residues in the CDR3. V lost 6 bases and J lost 2, with 16 bases in between. The CDR3 DNA follows: TGTGCCAGCAGCAGGGAGGGGGACGGGAACTATGGCTACACCTTC. Translation: CASSREGDGNYGYTF.

For the CDR3, the DNA is TGTGCCATCAACGACAGGGTGAACACTGAAGCTTTCTTT. It encodes CAINDRVNTEAFF. The rearrangement links TRBV10-3 to TRBJ1-1; 7 bases agree with TRBD1. The CDR3 length is 13 residues. V gave up 7 bases and J gave up 0 bases; unmatched junction bases: 2. Germline CDR1 ENHRY, CDR2 SYGVKD.

The rearrangement joins TRBV15 to TRBJ1-1; tentatively, D is TRBD1 (6 bases). There are 14 residues in the CDR3. V lost 3 bases, J lost 1 base, and 9 bases lay in between. CDR1 and CDR2 from the germline V gene are LNHNV and YYDKDF (reference sequence). CDR3 DNA sequence: TGTGCCACCAGCAGCCAGACAGGGAACACTGAAGCTTTCTTT. This gives the protein CATSSQTGNTEAFF.

The V and J genes are TRBV18 and TRBJ2-1; tentative D call: TRBD2 (5 bases). This CDR3 spans 15 amino acids. The V and J ends lost 6 bases and 5 bases respectively, with 17 bases between them. CDR1 is KGHSH and CDR2 is LQKENI in the germline V gene. In nucleotides, the CDR3 is TGTGCCAGCTCCCTTCGAGGAGGAGGCGACAATGAGCAGTTCTTC. Translation gives CASSLRGGGDNEQFF.

The J gene is TRBJ2-1, the V gene TRBV11-1, with TRBD2 matching over 10 bases. The CDR3 loop spans 14 amino acids. Germline loops: CDR1 SGHAT, CDR2 FQDESV (reference sequence). With 7 bases clipped from V and 4 bases from J, the junction kept 4 bases outside the gene matches. CDR3 DNA: TGTGCCAGCACGCTAGCGGGAGAGTACAATGAGCAGTTCTTC. It is translated as CASTLAGEYNEQFF.

The V gene is TRBV5-6, the J gene TRBJ2-1; 16 bases are shared with TRBD2. CDR1 is SGHDT, CDR2 YYEEEE, per germline. The CDR3 spans 15 residues. V lost 3 bases and J lost 9; bases outside the gene matches: 3. The CDR3 bases are TGTGCCAGCAGCTCGGGACTAGCGGGAGGGAGTGAGCAGTTCTTC. Residues: CASSSGLAGGSEQFF.

The rearrangement links TRBV9 to TRBJ1-1, with 7 bases lining up with TRBD1. CDR1 and CDR2 from the germline V gene are SGDLS and YYNGEE. The CDR3 is 14 residues long. The ends lost 4 bases at V and 1 base at J; junction bases unmatched: 4. The CDR3 DNA follows: TGTGCCAGCAGCCGGGACAGTTGGAACACTGAAGCTTTCTTT. Translating gives CASSRDSWNTEAFF.

As concerns this clone: At one of its ends the junction is not consistent with the germline gene, which may arise from a read error. This rearrangement joins TRBV9 to TRBJ1-1, with 7 positions matching TRBD1. Germline values: CDR1 SGDLS, CDR2 YYNGEE. This CDR3 has 13 amino acids. CDR3 in DNA: TGTGCCAGCAGCACGGACAGGAACGCTGAAGCTTTCTTT. It specifies CASSTDRNAEAFF. Complete variable domain (other parts from reference TRBV9 and TRBJ1-1): DSGVTQTPKHLITATGQRVTLRCSPRSGDLSVYWYQQSLDQGLQFLIQYYNGEERAKGNILERFSAQQFPDLHSELNLSSLELGDSALYFCASSTDRNAEAFFGQGTRLTVV.

The chain employs TRBV28 and TRBJ1-5; D is perhaps TRBD1 (6 bases). Trimming left V 6 bases short and J 6 bases short, with 9 bases between. The CDR3 covers 12 residues. The germline CDR1 and CDR2 sequences are MDHEN and SYDVKM. This CDR3 is CASSRGGQPQHF. CDR3 nucleotide sequence: TGTGCCAGCAGCAGGGGTGGTCAGCCCCAGCATTTT. Filled out from reference TRBV28 and TRBJ1-5, the complete variable domain reads DVKVTQSSRYLVKRTGEKVFLECVQDMDHENMFWYRQDPGLGLRLIYFSYDVKMKEKGDIPEGYSVSREKKERFSLILESASTNQTSMYLCASSRGGQPQHFGDGTRLSIL.

The V call is TRBV18, the J call TRBJ2-1; 12 bases are shared with TRBD2. Germline CDR1 is KGHSH and CDR2 is LQKENI. V lost 2 bases and J lost 8; bases outside the gene matches: 7. The CDR3 spans 16 residues. This CDR3 is CASSPRLAGGRHEQFF. The CDR3 DNA is TGTGCCAGCTCACCAAGGCTAGCGGGGGGGAGGCATGAGCAGTTCTTC.

The J gene is TRBJ1-2, the V gene TRBV27; 8 bases fit TRBD1. This CDR3 is built from 15 residues. CDR1 and CDR2 from the germline V gene are MNHEY and SMNVEV (reference sequence). The V segment lost 4 bases and the J segment 4 bases; nucleotides outside the gene matches: 8. The CDR3 DNA follows: TGTGCCAGCAGTTGGGGAAACAGGGGGGTCTATGGCTACACCTTC. Protein: CASSWGNRGVYGYTF.

This sequence joins TRBV18 and TRBJ1-1; D might be TRBD1 (6 bases). The CDR3 loop spans 14 amino acids. Trimming took 2 bases from V and 6 from J, leaving 13 bases between them. The germline V gene has CDR1 KGHSH and CDR2 LQKENI. DNA for the CDR3: TGTGCCAGCTCACCATCCGCAGGGGAATCTGAAGCTTTCTTT. Translated: CASSPSAGESEAFF.

This clone is a singleton in its sample. V and J are TRBV5-6 and TRBJ2-1, with 10 nucleotides matching TRBD2. With 3 bases clipped from V and 4 bases from J, the junction kept 7 bases outside the gene matches. The germline V gene encodes CDR1 SGHDT and CDR2 YYEEEE. This CDR3 has 16 amino acids. In nucleotides, the CDR3 is TGTGCCAGCAGCTCAAGAGCGGGGGGGCGGTACAATGAGCAGTTCTTC. It yields the protein CASSSRAGGRYNEQFF.

This chain joins TRBV6-5 and TRBJ2-3; TRBD1 agrees at 7 bases. There are 14 residues in the CDR3. From germline, CDR1 is MNHEY and CDR2 SVGAGI. Losses at the gene ends were 3 bases for V and 4 bases for J; bases not matched to a gene: 4. CDR3 coding DNA: TGTGCCAGCAGTTATGACAGGGTGTCAGATACGCAGTATTTT. This gives the protein CASSYDRVSDTQYF.

This clone appeared a single time. The CDR3 DNA is TGTGCCAGCAGCTTAGGAGGTAGCGGGAGGGGGAGGTACGAGCAGTACTTC. This translates into CASSLGGSGRGRYEQYF. V gene TRBV7-2 combines with J gene TRBJ2-7, with 11 bases lining up with TRBD2. Germline V gene data show CDR1 as SGHTA and CDR2 as FQGNSA. This CDR3 comprises 17 residues. Trimming cost V 1 base and J 4 bases; bases outside gene matches: 9.

In its sample, this clone was seen once. The rearrangement uses TRBV19 and TRBJ1-2; unclear D gene. The CDR3 is 13 amino acids. The germline V gene has CDR1 LNHDA and CDR2 SQIVND (reference sequence). Trimming took off 6 bases at V and 8 bases at J, with 16 bases between the two ends. The CDR3 DNA follows: TGTGCCAGTAGCATCGGGTCGACGCGGGGCTACACCTTC. This gives the protein CASSIGSTRGYTF.

V is TRBV4-3 and J is TRBJ1-2; possibly TRBD1 for D (6 bases). The V end was cut by 9 bases, the J end by 6 bases, with 23 bases between. CDR3 length: 15 residues. Germline lookup yields CDR1 LGHNA and CDR2 YSLEER. CDR3 in DNA: TGCGCCAGAAAGACAACAGGGAGCAGGTGGGATGGCTACACCTTC. Translation gives CARKTTGSRWDGYTF.

This chain links TRBV19 with TRBJ2-3, with 7 bases lining up with TRBD1. CDR1 is LNHDA and CDR2 is SQIVND in the germline V gene (reference sequence). The J segment lost 0 bases and the V segment lost 2 bases, leaving 5 bases of the junction unmatched. This CDR3 spans 16 amino acids. The CDR3 reads CASSISRQGSTDTQYF. The CDR3 DNA is TGTGCCAGTAGTATAAGTCGACAGGGTAGCACAGATACGCAGTATTTT.

This clone was seen more than once but under ten times. The chain recombines TRBV11-2 with TRBJ2-3; TRBD2 might be the D (6 bases). The germline gives CDR1 SGHAT, CDR2 FQNNGV. CDR3 length equals 14 residues. V lost 6 bases, J lost 0 bases, and 10 bases lay in between. The CDR3 DNA reads TGTGCCAGCAGACGGGGGTCTAGCACAGATACGCAGTATTTT. Encoded protein: CASRRGSSTDTQYF.

The chain recombines TRBV15 with TRBJ2-1; 8 bases match TRBD2. The CDR3 spans 17 residues. Germline CDR1 LNHNV, CDR2 YYDKDF (reference sequence). J gave up 8 bases and V 1 base, and 13 bases lay outside the gene matches. The CDR3 here is CATSRGQGLGTIDEQFF. The CDR3 DNA is TGTGCCACCAGCAGAGGGCAGGGACTAGGAACTATCGATGAGCAGTTCTTC.

V usage is TRBV19 and J usage is TRBJ1-5; D may be TRBD1 (5 bases). The germline V gene encodes CDR1 LNHDA and CDR2 SQIVND (reference sequence). This CDR3 is 15 amino acids long. The V gene lost 5 bases and the J gene lost 8 bases, with 19 bases spanning the gap. The CDR3 nucleotides read TGTGCCAGTAGTGTGGACGCGGGGCCCATGGAGCCCCAGCATTTT. Amino acid sequence: CASSVDAGPMEPQHF.

DNA for the CDR3: TGTGCCAGCAGCTTAGAAGTGGGGGCGGCGTTCTTC. The encoded protein is CASSLEVGAAFF. The chain links TRBV11-2 to TRBJ2-1; tentative D call: TRBD1 (6 bases). The CDR3 has 12 residues. In germline, CDR1 is SGHAT, CDR2 FQNNGV. The V gene lost 0 bases and the J gene lost 15 bases, with 12 bases spanning the gap.

The chain couples TRBV7-9 to TRBJ2-2; 8 bases are a match to TRBD1. V trimming: 4 bases; J trimming: 7 bases; junction bases outside the gene matches: 11. The CDR3 spans 16 residues. From germline, CDR1 is SEHNR and CDR2 FQNEAQ (reference sequence). The CDR3 region has the DNA TGTGCCAGCAGCTCAACGATGGACAGGGATGTCGGGGAGCTGTTTTTT. It yields the protein CASSSTMDRDVGELFF.

This chain joins TRBV14 and TRBJ2-3; D unresolved. This CDR3 has 15 amino acids. CDR1 is SGHDN, CDR2 FVKESK, per germline. Trimming left V 0 bases short and J 2 bases short, with 9 bases between. CDR3 DNA: TGTGCCAGCAGCCAAGATAACTATCACACAGATACGCAGTATTTT. It codes for CASSQDNYHTDTQYF.

The table lists this clone with a count of one. The V call is TRBV28, the J call TRBJ2-1, with 12 positions matching TRBD2. Losses at the gene ends were 5 bases for V and 8 bases for J; bases not matched to a gene: 7. Germline lookup yields CDR1 MDHEN and CDR2 SYDVKM. This CDR3 is 15 amino acids long. CDR3 in amino acids: CASSRLAGVSDEQFF. The CDR3 region has the DNA TGTGCCAGCAGTCGACTAGCGGGAGTTTCGGATGAGCAGTTCTTC. The variable domain in full, with the rest retrieved from reference TRBV28 and TRBJ2-1, is DVKVTQSSRYLVKRTGEKVFLECVQDMDHENMFWYRQDPGLGLRLIYFSYDVKMKEKGDIPEGYSVSREKKERFSLILESASTNQTSMYLCASSRLAGVSDEQFFGPGTRLTVL.

The CDR3 coding sequence is TGTGCCAGCAGCGTGGGGCGGGGGCCGCTTGACTACGAGCAGTACTTC. Its translation: CASSVGRGPLDYEQYF. This chain joins TRBV9 and TRBJ2-5; maybe TRBD2 (7 bases). The closer fit of TRBJ2-7 to the DNA end suggests the J call may be wrong. Germline V lookup: CDR1 SGDLS, CDR2 YYNGEE. This CDR3 is 16 amino acids long.